This T cell receptor (beta chain) was observed in a study of T cell responses to AZD1222 COVID-19 vaccine. Overall study context: Pooled in the analysis were second doses at about 4 or about 12 weeks. The study's findings and limits: Clonal diversity was possibly underestimated; the donors were predominantly white British and more often female. AZD1222 recipients seropositive at baseline numbered only 5 or 6.

Concerning this clone: Antigen specificity is unknown.

This table comes from immunoSEQ multiplex PCR, and its TCRdb copy is limited to in-frame clones, with some not included. The table includes some 90,000 clones, 88% detected once. Germline V gene sequence: CDR1 LNHDA, CDR2 SQIVND (reference sequence). The ends were cut back, 8 bases at V and 0 bases at J, with 11 bases in the middle. The CDR3 spans 13 residues. Sequencing used peripheral blood, obtained on day 0 of AZD1222 vaccination. This clonotype was sampled from an adult in good health. The chain uses TRBV19 and TRBJ2-7; no clear D gene. CDR3 protein: CASAAGSSYEQYF. DNA of the CDR3: TGTGCCAGTGCGGCAGGTAGCTCCTACGAGCAGTACTTC. The entire variable domain, with the rest obtained from reference TRBV19 and TRBJ2-7, is as follows: DGGITQSPKYLFRKEGQNVTLSCEQNLNHDAMYWYRQDPGQGLRLIYYSQIVNDFQKGDIAEGYSVSREKKESFPLTVTSAQKNPTAFYLCASAAGSSYEQYFGPGTRLTVT.